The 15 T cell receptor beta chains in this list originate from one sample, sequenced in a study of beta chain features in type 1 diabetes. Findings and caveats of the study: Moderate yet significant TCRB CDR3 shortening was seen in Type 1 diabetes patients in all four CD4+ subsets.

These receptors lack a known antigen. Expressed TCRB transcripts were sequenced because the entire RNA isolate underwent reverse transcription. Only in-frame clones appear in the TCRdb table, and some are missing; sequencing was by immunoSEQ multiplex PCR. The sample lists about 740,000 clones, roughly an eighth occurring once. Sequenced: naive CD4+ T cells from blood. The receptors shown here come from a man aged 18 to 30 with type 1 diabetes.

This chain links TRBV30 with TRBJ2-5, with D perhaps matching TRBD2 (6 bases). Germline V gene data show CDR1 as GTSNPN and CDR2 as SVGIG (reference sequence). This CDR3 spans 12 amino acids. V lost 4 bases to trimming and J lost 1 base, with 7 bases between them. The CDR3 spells CAWNSGQETQYF. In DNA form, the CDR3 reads TGTGCCTGGAATAGCGGCCAAGAGACCCAGTACTTC.

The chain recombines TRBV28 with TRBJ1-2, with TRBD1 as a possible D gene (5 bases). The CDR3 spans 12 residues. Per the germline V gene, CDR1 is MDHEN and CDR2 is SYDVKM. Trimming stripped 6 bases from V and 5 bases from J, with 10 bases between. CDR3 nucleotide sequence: TGTGCCAGCAGACAGGCGCAATATGGCTACACCTTC. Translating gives CASRQAQYGYTF.

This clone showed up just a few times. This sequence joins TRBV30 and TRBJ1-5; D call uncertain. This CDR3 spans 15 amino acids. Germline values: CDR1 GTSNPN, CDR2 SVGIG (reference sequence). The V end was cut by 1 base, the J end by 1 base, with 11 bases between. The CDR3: CAWSGSAGSNQPQHF. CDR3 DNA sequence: TGTGCCTGGAGTGGGAGCGCGGGAAGCAATCAGCCCCAGCATTTT.

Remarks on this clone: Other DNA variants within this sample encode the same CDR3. CDR3: CAWSVGDTIYF. The DNA of the CDR3 is TGTGCCTGGAGTGTGGGGGACACCATATATTTT. This sequence joins TRBV30 and TRBJ1-3; TRBD1 might be the D (5 bases). Per germline, CDR1 GTSNPN and CDR2 SVGIG (reference sequence). CDR3 length: 11 residues. V was pared by 0 bases and J by 8 bases, with 5 bases between.

The CDR3 loop reads CASSLSGLVPDTQYF. The DNA of the CDR3 is TGTGCCAGCAGCTTATCGGGTCTAGTCCCAGATACGCAGTATTTT. The chain couples TRBV7-9 to TRBJ2-3; D gene uncertain. Trimming pared 2 bases from V and 4 bases from J, leaving 13 bases between. Germline CDR1 and CDR2: SEHNR and FQNEAQ (reference sequence). This CDR3 has 15 amino acids. Full variable domain (rest looked up from reference TRBV7-9 and TRBJ2-3): DTGVSQNPRHKITKRGQNVTFRCDPISEHNRLYWYRQTLGQGPEFLTYFQNEAQLEKSRLLSDRFSAERPKGSFSTLEIQRTEQGDSAMYLCASSLSGLVPDTQYFGPGTRLTVL.

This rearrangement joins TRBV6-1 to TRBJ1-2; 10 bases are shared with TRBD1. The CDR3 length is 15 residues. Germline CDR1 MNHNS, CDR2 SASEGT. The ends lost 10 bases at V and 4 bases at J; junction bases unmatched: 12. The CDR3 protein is CAIADRDRGSYGYTF. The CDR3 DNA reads TGTGCCATCGCCGATCGGGACAGGGGTAGCTATGGCTACACCTTC.

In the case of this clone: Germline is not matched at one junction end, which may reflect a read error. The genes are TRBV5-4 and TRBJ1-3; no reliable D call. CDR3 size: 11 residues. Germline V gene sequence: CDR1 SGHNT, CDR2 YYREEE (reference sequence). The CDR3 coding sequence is TGTGCCAGCAGCCGTGGAGACACCATATATTTT. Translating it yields CASSRGDTIYF.

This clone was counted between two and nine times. CDR3 bases: TGTGCCAGCAACATTCCTTCCTCCTACGAGCAGTACTTC. Its translation: CASNIPSSYEQYF. This chain joins TRBV28 and TRBJ2-7; D is undetermined. CDR3 length: 13 residues. The V gene lost 7 bases and the J gene lost 0 bases, with 10 bases spanning the gap. Germline V gene sequence: CDR1 MDHEN, CDR2 SYDVKM.

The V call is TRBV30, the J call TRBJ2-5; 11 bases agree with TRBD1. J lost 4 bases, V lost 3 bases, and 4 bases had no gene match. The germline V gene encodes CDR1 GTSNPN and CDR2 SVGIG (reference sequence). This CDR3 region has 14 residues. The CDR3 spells CAWRTGTGGETQYF. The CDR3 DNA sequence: TGTGCCTGGAGGACCGGGACAGGGGGAGAGACCCAGTACTTC.

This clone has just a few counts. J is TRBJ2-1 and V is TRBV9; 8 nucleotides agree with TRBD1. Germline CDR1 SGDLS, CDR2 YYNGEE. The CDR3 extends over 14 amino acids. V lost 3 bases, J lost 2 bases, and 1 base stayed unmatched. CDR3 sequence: CASSAGGPYNEQFF. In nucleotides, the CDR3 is TGTGCCAGCAGCGCAGGGGGCCCCTACAATGAGCAGTTCTTC.

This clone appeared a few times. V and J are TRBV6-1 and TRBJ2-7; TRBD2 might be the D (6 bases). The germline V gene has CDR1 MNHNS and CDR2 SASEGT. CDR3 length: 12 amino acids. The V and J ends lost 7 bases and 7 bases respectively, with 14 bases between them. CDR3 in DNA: TGTGCCAGCAATCCGACCGGGGGTGAGCAGTACTTC. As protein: CASNPTGGEQYF.

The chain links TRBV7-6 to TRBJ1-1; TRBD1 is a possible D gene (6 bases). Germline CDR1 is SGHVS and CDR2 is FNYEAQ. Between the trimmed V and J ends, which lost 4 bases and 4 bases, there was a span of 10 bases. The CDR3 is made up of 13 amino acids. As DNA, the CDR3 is TGTGCCAGCAGCTCCAGGGGAGGCACTGAAGCTTTCTTT. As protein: CASSSRGGTEAFF.

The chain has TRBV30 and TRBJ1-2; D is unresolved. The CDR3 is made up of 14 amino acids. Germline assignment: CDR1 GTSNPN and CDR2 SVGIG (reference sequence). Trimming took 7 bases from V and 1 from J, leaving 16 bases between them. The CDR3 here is CASGGQNHNYGYTF. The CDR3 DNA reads TGTGCCTCCGGCGGGCAGAACCATAACTATGGCTACACCTTC.

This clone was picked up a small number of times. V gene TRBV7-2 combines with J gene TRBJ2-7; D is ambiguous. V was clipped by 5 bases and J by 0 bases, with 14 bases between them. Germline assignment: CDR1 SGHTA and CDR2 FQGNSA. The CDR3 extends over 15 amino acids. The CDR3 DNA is TGTGCCAGCAGCCGAGACCGGACGCCCTCCTACGAGCAGTACTTC. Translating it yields CASSRDRTPSYEQYF.

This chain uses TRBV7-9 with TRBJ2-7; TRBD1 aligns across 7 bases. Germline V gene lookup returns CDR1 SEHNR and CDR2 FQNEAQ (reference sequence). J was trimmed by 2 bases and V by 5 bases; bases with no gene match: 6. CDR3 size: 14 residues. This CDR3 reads CASSRGQFPYEQYF. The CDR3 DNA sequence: TGTGCCAGCAGCAGGGGACAGTTTCCCTACGAGCAGTACTTC.